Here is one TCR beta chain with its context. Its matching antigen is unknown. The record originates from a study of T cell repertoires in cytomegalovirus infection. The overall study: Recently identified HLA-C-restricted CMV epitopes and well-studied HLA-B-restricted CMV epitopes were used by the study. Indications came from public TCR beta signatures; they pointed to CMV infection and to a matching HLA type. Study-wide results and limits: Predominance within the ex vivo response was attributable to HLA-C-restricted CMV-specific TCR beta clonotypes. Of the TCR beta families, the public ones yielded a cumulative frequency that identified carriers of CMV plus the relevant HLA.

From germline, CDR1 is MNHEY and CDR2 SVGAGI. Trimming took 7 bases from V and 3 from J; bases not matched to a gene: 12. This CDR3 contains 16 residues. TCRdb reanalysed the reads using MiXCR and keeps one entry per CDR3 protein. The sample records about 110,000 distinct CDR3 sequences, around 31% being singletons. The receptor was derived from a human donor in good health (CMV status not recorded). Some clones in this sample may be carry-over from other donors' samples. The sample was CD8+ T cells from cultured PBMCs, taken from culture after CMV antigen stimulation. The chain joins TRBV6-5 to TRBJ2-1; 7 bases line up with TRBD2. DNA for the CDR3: TGTGCCAGCACCAACGGTCTAGCGGTGGGCTACAATGAGCAGTTCTTC. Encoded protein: CASTNGLAVGYNEQFF.